This entry lists 4 T cell receptor beta chains sequenced from one sample in a study of shared clonotypes between healthy human individuals. Repertoires were generated with immunoSEQ multiplex PCR, while TCRdb's copy carries only in-frame clones and drops some. The sample includes some 630,000 clones, approximately 96% of them seen just once. Naive-designated CD8 cells lacked CD45RO, were positively enriched for CCR7, and omitted terminally differentiated effector memory CD45RA+ cells. Sequencing was performed on naive CD8+ T cells sorted from blood. The receptors stem from a woman in her thirties in good health.

This rearrangement joins TRBV25-1 to TRBJ2-7; D gene uncertain. V was trimmed by 5 bases and J by 6 bases, leaving 8 bases between them. CDR3 length equals 11 residues. Germline CDR1 is MGHDK and CDR2 is SYGVNS. CDR3 sequence reads: CASSRWFEQYF. The CDR3 DNA reads as TGTGCCAGCAGTAGATGGTTCGAGCAGTACTTC.

This clone came up once. This chain connects TRBV27 to TRBJ2-7; the D call may be TRBD1 or TRBD2 (5 bases each). Germline V gene lookup returns CDR1 MNHEY and CDR2 SMNVEV (reference sequence). The CDR3 extends over 15 amino acids. V was pared by 2 bases and J by 2 bases, with 13 bases between. Here the CDR3 reads CASSLGRDGTYEQYF. The CDR3 DNA is TGTGCCAGCAGTTTAGGACGGGACGGGACCTACGAGCAGTACTTC.

The chain joins TRBV7-2 to TRBJ1-4; D might be TRBD1 (5 bases). V was clipped by 2 bases and J by 8 bases, with 12 bases between them. This CDR3 has 14 amino acids. The germline CDR1 and CDR2 sequences are SGHTA and FQGNSA. The CDR3 spells CASSLTLPGEKLFF. The CDR3 coding sequence is TGTGCCAGCAGCTTAACTCTTCCAGGGGAAAAACTGTTTTTT.

The chain employs TRBV9 and TRBJ2-7; tentatively, D is TRBD2 (6 bases). This CDR3 has 16 residues. Germline CDR1 is SGDLS and CDR2 is YYNGEE. The germline V and J ends were trimmed by 0 bases and 0 bases, with 13 bases remaining between them. The CDR3 loop reads CASSVDSAGGSYEQYF. The CDR3, as DNA: TGTGCCAGCAGCGTAGACTCGGCCGGGGGCTCCTACGAGCAGTACTTC.